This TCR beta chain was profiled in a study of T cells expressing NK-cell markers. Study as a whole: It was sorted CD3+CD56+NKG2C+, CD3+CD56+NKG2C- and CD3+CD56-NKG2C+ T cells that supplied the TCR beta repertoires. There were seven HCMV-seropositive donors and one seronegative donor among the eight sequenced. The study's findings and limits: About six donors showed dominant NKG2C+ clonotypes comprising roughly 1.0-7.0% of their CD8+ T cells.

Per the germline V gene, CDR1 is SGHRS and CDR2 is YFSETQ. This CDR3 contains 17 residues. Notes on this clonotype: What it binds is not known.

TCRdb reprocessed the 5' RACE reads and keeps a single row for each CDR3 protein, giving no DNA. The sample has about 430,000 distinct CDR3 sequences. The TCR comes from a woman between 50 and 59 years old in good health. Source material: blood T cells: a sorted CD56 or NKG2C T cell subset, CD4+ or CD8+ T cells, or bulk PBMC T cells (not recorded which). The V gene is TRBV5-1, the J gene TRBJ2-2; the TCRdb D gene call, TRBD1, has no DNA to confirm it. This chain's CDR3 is CASRRTGLTQNTGELFF.